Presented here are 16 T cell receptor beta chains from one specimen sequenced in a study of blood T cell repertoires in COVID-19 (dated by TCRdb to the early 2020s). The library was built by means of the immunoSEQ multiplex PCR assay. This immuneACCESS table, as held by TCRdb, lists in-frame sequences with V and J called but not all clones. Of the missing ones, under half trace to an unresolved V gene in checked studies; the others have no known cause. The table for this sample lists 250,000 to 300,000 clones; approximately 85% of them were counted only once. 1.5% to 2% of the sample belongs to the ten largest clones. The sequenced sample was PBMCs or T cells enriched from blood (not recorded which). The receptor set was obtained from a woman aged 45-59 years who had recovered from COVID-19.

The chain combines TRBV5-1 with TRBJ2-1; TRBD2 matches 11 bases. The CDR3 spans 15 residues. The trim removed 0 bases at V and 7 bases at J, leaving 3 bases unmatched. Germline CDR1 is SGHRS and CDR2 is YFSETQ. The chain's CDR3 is CASSLALAGGNEQFF. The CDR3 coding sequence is TGCGCCAGCAGCTTGGCCTTAGCGGGAGGGAATGAGCAGTTCTTC.

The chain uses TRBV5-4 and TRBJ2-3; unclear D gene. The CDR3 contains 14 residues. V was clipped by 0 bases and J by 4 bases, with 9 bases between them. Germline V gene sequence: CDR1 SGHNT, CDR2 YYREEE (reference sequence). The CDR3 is CASSLGAPADTQYF. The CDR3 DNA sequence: TGTGCCAGCAGCTTGGGGGCACCCGCAGATACGCAGTATTTT.

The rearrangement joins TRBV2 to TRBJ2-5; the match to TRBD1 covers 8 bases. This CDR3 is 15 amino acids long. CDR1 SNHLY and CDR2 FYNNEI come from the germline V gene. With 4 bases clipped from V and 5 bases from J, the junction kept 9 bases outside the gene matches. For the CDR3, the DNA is TGTGCCAGCAGTGCCGACAGGGGACGAGGGGAGACCCAGTACTTC. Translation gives CASSADRGRGETQYF.

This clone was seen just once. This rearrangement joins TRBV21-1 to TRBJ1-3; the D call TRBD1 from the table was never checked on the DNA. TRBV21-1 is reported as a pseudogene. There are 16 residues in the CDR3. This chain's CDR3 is CASSNTVTDSGNTIYF. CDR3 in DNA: TGTGCCAGCAGCAACACGGTCACAGACTCTGGAAACACCATATATTTT.

The CDR3 DNA follows: TGCGCCAGCAGCCAAGGGTACAGCGGATCCTACAATGAGCAGTTCTTC. Its protein product is CASSQGYSGSYNEQFF. The chain combines TRBV4-1 with TRBJ2-1; D perhaps matches TRBD2 (5 bases). CDR1 and CDR2 from the germline V gene are MGHRA and YSYEKL. The CDR3 has 16 amino acids. V was shortened by 1 base and J by 1 base, with 11 bases between the two germline ends.

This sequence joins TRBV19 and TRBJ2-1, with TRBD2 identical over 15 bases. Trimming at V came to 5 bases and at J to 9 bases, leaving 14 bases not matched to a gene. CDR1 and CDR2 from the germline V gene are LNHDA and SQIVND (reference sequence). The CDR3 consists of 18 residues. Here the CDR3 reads CASSPRGLAGGPGGEQFF. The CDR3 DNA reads TGTGCCAGTAGTCCCCGAGGACTAGCGGGAGGGCCGGGGGGTGAGCAGTTCTTC.

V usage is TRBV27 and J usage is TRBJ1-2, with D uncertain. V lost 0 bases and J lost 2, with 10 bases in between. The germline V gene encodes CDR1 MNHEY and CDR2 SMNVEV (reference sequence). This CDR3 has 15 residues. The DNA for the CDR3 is TGTGCCAGCAGTTTATCGTGGGCCGAGAACTATGGCTACACCTTC. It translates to CASSLSWAENYGYTF.

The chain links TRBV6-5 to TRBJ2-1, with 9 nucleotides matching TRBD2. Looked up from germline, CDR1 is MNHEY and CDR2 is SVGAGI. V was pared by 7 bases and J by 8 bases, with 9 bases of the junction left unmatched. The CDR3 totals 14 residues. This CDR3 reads CASTLSGSRHEQFF. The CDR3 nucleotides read TGTGCCAGCACCCTTAGCGGGAGTAGGCATGAGCAGTTCTTC.

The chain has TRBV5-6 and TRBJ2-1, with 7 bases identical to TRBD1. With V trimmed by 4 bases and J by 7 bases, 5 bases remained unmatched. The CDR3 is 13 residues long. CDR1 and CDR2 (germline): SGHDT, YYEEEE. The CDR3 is CASSPDRDNEQFF. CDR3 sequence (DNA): TGTGCCAGCAGCCCCGACAGGGATAATGAGCAGTTCTTC.

The CDR3 reads CASGLVPRLAGYEQYF. As DNA, the CDR3 is TGTGCTAGTGGTTTGGTGCCGCGACTAGCGGGATACGAGCAGTACTTC. The chain carries TRBV12-5 and TRBJ2-7; 11 nucleotides align to TRBD2. Germline V gene lookup returns CDR1 LGHNT and CDR2 FRNRAP. V was clipped by 0 bases and J by 4 bases; unmatched bases: 5. There are 16 residues in the CDR3.

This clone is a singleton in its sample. The CDR3 nucleotides are TGTGCCAGCTCACAATGGGGAGGGCCAGGCAATGAGCAGTTCTTC. Translating gives CASSQWGGPGNEQFF. V is TRBV18 and J is TRBJ2-1; 7 bases are shared with TRBD2. From germline, CDR1 is KGHSH and CDR2 LQKENI. CDR3 length: 15 residues. V dropped 4 bases and J dropped 6; count of bases not matched to a gene: 9. The full variable domain, rest sourced from reference TRBV18 and TRBJ2-1, is NAGVMQNPRHLVRRRGQEARLRCSPMKGHSHVYWYRQLPEEGLKFMVYLQKENIIDESGMPKERFSAEFPKEGPSILRIQQVVRGDSAAYFCASSQWGGPGNEQFFGPGTRLTVL.

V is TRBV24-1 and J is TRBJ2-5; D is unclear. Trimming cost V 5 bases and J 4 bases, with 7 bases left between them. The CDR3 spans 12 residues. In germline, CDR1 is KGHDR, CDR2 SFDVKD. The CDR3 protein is CATSGSGETQYF. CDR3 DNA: TGTGCCACCAGTGGCTCGGGAGAGACCCAGTACTTC.

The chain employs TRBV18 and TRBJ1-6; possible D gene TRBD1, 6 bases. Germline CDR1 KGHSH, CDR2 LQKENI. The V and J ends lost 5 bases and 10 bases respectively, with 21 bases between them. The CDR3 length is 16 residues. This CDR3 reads CASSAVPPWQGSPLHF. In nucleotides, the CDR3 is TGTGCCAGCTCAGCAGTCCCCCCATGGCAGGGGTCACCCCTCCACTTT.

The CDR3 loop is CASSEGLAKNIQYF. Here the CDR3 DNA reads TGTGCCAGCAGCGAGGGACTAGCCAAAAACATTCAGTACTTC. The chain combines TRBV7-9 with TRBJ2-4, with D perhaps matching TRBD2 (6 bases). This CDR3 comprises 14 residues. Looked up from germline, CDR1 is SEHNR and CDR2 is FQNEAQ (reference sequence). Trimming stripped 5 bases from V and 0 bases from J, with 8 bases between.

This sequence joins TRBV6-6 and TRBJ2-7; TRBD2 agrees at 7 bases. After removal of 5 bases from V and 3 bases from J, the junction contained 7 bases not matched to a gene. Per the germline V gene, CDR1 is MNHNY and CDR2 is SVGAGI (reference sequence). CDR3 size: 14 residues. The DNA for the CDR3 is TGTGCCAGCAGTGACCCGGGCGGGAGCTACGAGCAGTACTTC. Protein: CASSDPGGSYEQYF.

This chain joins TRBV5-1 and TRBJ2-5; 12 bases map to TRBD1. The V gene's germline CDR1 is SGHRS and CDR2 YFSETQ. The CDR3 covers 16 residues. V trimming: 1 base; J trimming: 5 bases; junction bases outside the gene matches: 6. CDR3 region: CASSLLGQGAWETQYF. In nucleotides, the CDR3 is TGCGCCAGCAGCTTGCTGGGACAGGGGGCTTGGGAGACCCAGTACTTC.